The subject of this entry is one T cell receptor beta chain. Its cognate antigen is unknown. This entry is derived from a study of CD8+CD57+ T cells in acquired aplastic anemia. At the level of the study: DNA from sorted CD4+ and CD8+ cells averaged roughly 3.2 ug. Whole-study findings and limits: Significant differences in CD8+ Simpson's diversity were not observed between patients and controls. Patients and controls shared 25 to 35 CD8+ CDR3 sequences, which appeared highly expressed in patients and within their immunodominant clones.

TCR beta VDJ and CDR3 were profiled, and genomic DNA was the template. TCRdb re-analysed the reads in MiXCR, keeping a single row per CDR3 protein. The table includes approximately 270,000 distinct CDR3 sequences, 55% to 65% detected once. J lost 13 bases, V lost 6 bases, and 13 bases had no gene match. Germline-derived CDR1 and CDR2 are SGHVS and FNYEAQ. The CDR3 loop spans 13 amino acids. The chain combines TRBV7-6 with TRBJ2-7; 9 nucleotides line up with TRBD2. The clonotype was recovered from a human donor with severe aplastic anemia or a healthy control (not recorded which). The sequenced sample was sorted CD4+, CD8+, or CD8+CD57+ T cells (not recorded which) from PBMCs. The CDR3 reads CASSGGRGRAPYF. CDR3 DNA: TGTGCCAGCAGTGGGGGGCGCGGGAGGGCCCCATACTTC. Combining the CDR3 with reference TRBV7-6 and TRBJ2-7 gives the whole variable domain GAGVSQSPRYKVTKRGQDVALRCDPISGHVSLYWYRQALGQGPEFLTYFNYEAQQDKSGLPNDRFSAERPEGSISTLTIQRTEQRDSAMYRCASSGGRGRAPYFGPGTRLTVT.